The rows below give T cell receptor beta chains drawn from one sample of a study of blood T cell repertoires in COVID-19. Using immunoSEQ multiplex PCR, the repertoire was profiled, and TCRdb retains in-frame clones only, with some absent. The table records around 340,000 clones, almost 90% of them present only once. Sequenced sample: PBMCs or T cells enriched from blood (not recorded which). The receptors originated from a young woman who had been exposed to COVID-19. Both conserved end residues are part of each CDR3. Each record gives: J gene, V gene, D gene, clone size, CDR3 DNA, CDR3 protein. D genes are given only for firm matches. Clone size appears in some rows only: once, few, many, or a class for an expanded clone.

>TRBJ1-2|TRBV10-3|TRBD1|-
TGTGCCATCAGTGAGATGTTACCGGACAGGCGCGCTAACTATGGCTACACCTTC
CAISEMLPDRRANYGYTF
>TRBJ1-1|TRBV13|-|-
TGTGCCAGCAGCTTAGGGGACAGCACTGAAGCTTTCTTT
CASSLGDSTEAFF
>TRBJ1-5|TRBV19|TRBD1|once
TGTGCCAGTAGTGCGGACAGGGGAAATCAGCCCCAGCATTTT
CASSADRGNQPQHF
>TRBJ2-7|TRBV24-1|TRBD1|-
TGTGCCACCCAATTGGGACAGACCTACGAGCAGTACTTC
CATQLGQTYEQYF
>TRBJ2-1|TRBV4-2|TRBD2|-
TGTGCCAGCAGCCAAGTGGCCGGCGGGAGCTCCTACAATGAGCAGTTCTTC
CASSQVAGGSSYNEQFF
>TRBJ1-1|TRBV19|-|-
TGTGCCAGTAGTACAGGACTTAACACTGAAGCTTTCTTT
CASSTGLNTEAFF
>TRBJ2-1|TRBV3-1/TRBV3-2|-|-
TGTGCCAGCAGCCTGTGGGGCCAAAGCTCCTACAATGAGCAGTTCTTC
CASSLWGQSSYNEQFF
>TRBJ1-5|TRBV6-5|TRBD1|-
TGTGCCAGCAGTACCTCAGGGGGAGGCCAGCCCCAGCATTTT
CASSTSGGGQPQHF
>TRBJ2-7|TRBV28|TRBD2|-
TGTGCCAGCACTCTTAGCGGGAGGACCTACGAGCAGTACTTC
CASTLSGRTYEQYF
>TRBJ2-2|TRBV11-2|TRBD1|-
TGTGCCAGCAGCTTATCCCAGGGGGCCGGGGAGCTGTTTTTT
CASSLSQGAGELFF